Included here is one T cell receptor beta chain sequence, with context. What it recognizes is unknown. CD4+ cells were split into CD45RA+ naive and CD45RA-negative memory subsets. This CDR3 has 15 residues. Germline CDR1 MNHNY, CDR2 SVGAGI (reference sequence). V shed 2 bases, J shed 2 bases, and the junction held 3 bases outside the gene matches. Sequenced by immunoSEQ multiplex PCR; TCRdb stores in-frame clones only, minus some. There are roughly 2.6 million clones in the sample; about 92% occur only once, and about 0.13% lies in the top ten. The sample is drawn from a study of shared clonotypes between healthy human individuals. Study findings and constraints: The four-donor shared clonotypes exceeded non-shared clonotypes in generation probability, with non-shared ones scoring lower.

The sequencing sample was made of naive CD4+ T cells sorted from blood. Subset specified: CD45RA+ positively selected. This sequence originates from a man younger than 35 in good health. The V and J genes are TRBV6-6 and TRBJ2-1; 7 nucleotides line up with TRBD2. The CDR3 loop reads CASSYSGKPYNEQFF. Here the CDR3 DNA reads TGTGCCAGCAGTTACAGCGGGAAACCCTACAATGAGCAGTTCTTC.